The rows below give T cell receptor beta chains drawn from one sample of a study of cytomegalovirus exposure and HLA in healthy donors. Profiled with immunoSEQ multiplex PCR; TCRdb holds only in-frame clones, not every one. The table records fewer than 100,000 clones, under 85% of them present only once. Sample: PBMCs. These receptor sequences come from a middle-aged man in good health and CMV-seronegative. Both conserved end residues are part of each CDR3. Each record gives: V gene, J gene, clone size, D gene, CDR3 protein, CDR3 DNA. D genes are given only for firm matches. Rows may omit the clone size; those that give it use once, few, many or a size class.

V gene: TRBV7-2; J gene: TRBJ2-6; clone size: .; D gene: .; CDR3 protein: CASSLVGGAGANVLTF; CDR3 DNA: TGTGCCAGCAGCTTAGTTGGGGGCGCTGGGGCCAACGTCCTGACTTTC
V gene: TRBV18; J gene: TRBJ1-5; clone size: .; D gene: TRBD1; CDR3 protein: CASSHSGQGGQPQHF; CDR3 DNA: TGTGCCAGCTCACACTCGGGACAGGGAGGTCAGCCCCAGCATTTT
V gene: TRBV5-4; J gene: TRBJ2-1; clone size: once; D gene: TRBD1; CDR3 protein: CASSENRGIRNEQFF; CDR3 DNA: TGTGCCAGCAGCGAAAACAGGGGCATTAGGAATGAGCAGTTCTTC
V gene: TRBV28; J gene: TRBJ1-1; clone size: few; D gene: .; CDR3 protein: CASSLGLGHEAFF; CDR3 DNA: TGTGCCAGCAGTCTAGGGCTAGGACATGAAGCTTTCTTT
V gene: TRBV7-9; J gene: TRBJ1-3; clone size: .; D gene: .; CDR3 protein: CASSPLGGGKGNTIYF; CDR3 DNA: TGTGCCAGCAGCCCCCTGGGAGGGGGGAAAGGAAACACCATATATTTT
V gene: TRBV5-1; J gene: TRBJ1-1; clone size: .; D gene: TRBD1; CDR3 protein: CASSWGVGTGGQRGNTEAFF; CDR3 DNA: TGCGCCAGCAGCTGGGGGGTCGGGACAGGGGGCCAGCGTGGGAACACTGAAGCTTTCTTT
V gene: TRBV7-2; J gene: TRBJ2-1; clone size: .; D gene: .; CDR3 protein: CASSLTHNVEQFF; CDR3 DNA: TGTGCCAGCAGCTTAACCCACAATGTTGAGCAGTTCTTC
V gene: TRBV6-5; J gene: TRBJ1-2; clone size: .; D gene: .; CDR3 protein: CASSYRGELYGYTF; CDR3 DNA: TGTGCCAGCAGTTACAGGGGCGAACTCTATGGCTACACCTTC
V gene: TRBV13; J gene: TRBJ1-2; clone size: .; D gene: .; CDR3 protein: CASSSSDRNWGYTF; CDR3 DNA: TGTGCCAGCAGCTCCAGCGACAGGAACTGGGGCTACACCTTC
V gene: TRBV9; J gene: TRBJ2-2; clone size: .; D gene: TRBD2; CDR3 protein: CASSLGTSGSANTGELFF; CDR3 DNA: TGTGCCAGCAGCCTCGGGACTAGCGGGAGTGCGAACACCGGGGAGCTGTTTTTT
V gene: TRBV28; J gene: TRBJ1-4; clone size: .; D gene: .; CDR3 protein: CASMRLIDEKLFF; CDR3 DNA: TGTGCCAGCATGAGGTTGATCGATGAAAAACTGTTTTTT
V gene: TRBV11-3; J gene: TRBJ2-2; clone size: .; D gene: TRBD1; CDR3 protein: CASRRQGGTGELFF; CDR3 DNA: TGTGCCAGCAGACGACAGGGGGGGACCGGGGAGCTGTTTTTT
V gene: TRBV4-3; J gene: TRBJ1-1; clone size: .; D gene: .; CDR3 protein: CASSLAGGTEAFF; CDR3 DNA: TGCGCCAGCAGCTTGGCGGGGGGCACTGAAGCTTTCTTT
V gene: TRBV28; J gene: TRBJ1-2; clone size: .; D gene: .; CDR3 protein: CASSYYSTSGVGYGYTF; CDR3 DNA: TGTGCCAGCAGTTACTATTCCACGTCAGGGGTTGGCTATGGCTACACCTTC
V gene: TRBV7-9; J gene: TRBJ2-3; clone size: .; D gene: TRBD2; CDR3 protein: CSSSAARDRAGVGTDTQYF; CDR3 DNA: TGTTCCAGCAGCGCCGCCCGGGATCGGGCGGGAGTGGGCACAGATACGCAGTATTTT
V gene: TRBV28; J gene: TRBJ1-3; clone size: once; D gene: .; CDR3 protein: CASSLPTAGPSF; CDR3 DNA: TGTGCCAGCAGTTTACCCACGGCAGGGCCCAGCTTT
V gene: TRBV7-2; J gene: TRBJ1-5; clone size: few; D gene: .; CDR3 protein: CASSHAGLLQPQHF; CDR3 DNA: TGTGCCAGCAGTCATGCGGGGCTGCTTCAGCCCCAGCATTTT
V gene: TRBV28; J gene: TRBJ2-7; clone size: .; D gene: .; CDR3 protein: CASSLTRHTGNEQYF; CDR3 DNA: TGTGCCAGCAGTCTCACCAGACATACGGGAAACGAGCAGTACTTC
V gene: TRBV7-3; J gene: TRBJ1-5; clone size: .; D gene: .; CDR3 protein: CASSLTGVGQPQHF; CDR3 DNA: TGTGCCAGCAGCTTAACAGGGGTGGGTCAGCCCCAGCATTTT
V gene: TRBV5-8; J gene: TRBJ1-5; clone size: .; D gene: .; CDR3 protein: CASSLRGLAGQPQHF; CDR3 DNA: TGTGCCAGCAGCCTCCGGGGTCTGGCGGGTCAGCCCCAGCATTTT
V gene: TRBV28; J gene: TRBJ1-3; clone size: .; D gene: .; CDR3 protein: CASSLWVGRGGNTIYF; CDR3 DNA: TGTGCCAGCAGTTTATGGGTGGGGAGAGGTGGAAACACCATATATTTT
V gene: TRBV28; J gene: TRBJ2-2; clone size: .; D gene: .; CDR3 protein: CSAGELFF; CDR3 DNA: TGTTCTGCCGGGGAGCTGTTTTTT
V gene: TRBV5-1; J gene: TRBJ2-7; clone size: .; D gene: .; CDR3 protein: CASSLFGGATYEQYF; CDR3 DNA: TGCGCCAGCAGCTTGTTTGGCGGGGCGACCTACGAGCAGTACTTC
V gene: TRBV30; J gene: TRBJ1-5; clone size: .; D gene: .; CDR3 protein: CAWSQDGGLRMSNQPQHF; CDR3 DNA: TGTGCCTGGAGCCAGGACGGCGGGCTGAGGATGAGCAATCAGCCCCAGCATTTT
V gene: TRBV7-9; J gene: TRBJ2-7; clone size: .; D gene: .; CDR3 protein: CSSSFESLEQYF; CDR3 DNA: TGTTCCAGCAGCTTCGAGTCCCTTGAGCAGTACTTC
V gene: TRBV7-2; J gene: TRBJ2-1; clone size: .; D gene: TRBD2; CDR3 protein: CASSPSSGRGGEQFF; CDR3 DNA: TGTGCCAGCAGCCCTTCTAGCGGGAGGGGGGGTGAGCAGTTCTTC
V gene: TRBV4-1; J gene: TRBJ2-5; clone size: .; D gene: TRBD1; CDR3 protein: CASSHPGQGARETQYF; CDR3 DNA: TGCGCCAGCAGCCACCCGGGACAGGGGGCTCGGGAGACCCAGTACTTC
V gene: TRBV9; J gene: TRBJ2-2; clone size: .; D gene: .; CDR3 protein: CASSPGGGGKGGELFF; CDR3 DNA: TGTGCCAGCAGCCCTGGGGGCGGAGGAAAGGGCGGGGAGCTGTTTTTT
V gene: TRBV19; J gene: TRBJ1-4; clone size: .; D gene: .; CDR3 protein: CASSIQGGDKLFF; CDR3 DNA: TGTGCCAGTAGTATACAGGGAGGTGACAAACTGTTTTTT
V gene: TRBV6-4; J gene: TRBJ2-1; clone size: few; D gene: .; CDR3 protein: CASSYSGEAYNEQFF; CDR3 DNA: TGTGCCAGCAGTTACTCTGGGGAGGCCTACAATGAGCAGTTCTTC
V gene: TRBV7-2; J gene: TRBJ1-4; clone size: few; D gene: .; CDR3 protein: CASSQGGGSNEKLFF; CDR3 DNA: TGTGCCAGCAGCCAAGGTGGGGGGTCTAATGAAAAACTGTTTTTT
V gene: TRBV6-5; J gene: TRBJ2-7; clone size: .; D gene: .; CDR3 protein: CASSPRKGGTYEQYF; CDR3 DNA: TGTGCCAGCAGTCCCCGTAAGGGGGGGACCTACGAGCAGTACTTC
V gene: TRBV18; J gene: TRBJ1-1; clone size: once; D gene: .; CDR3 protein: CASSPQGPDFGYTEAFF; CDR3 DNA: TGTGCCAGCTCACCGCAGGGGCCAGATTTTGGGTACACTGAAGCTTTCTTT
V gene: TRBV30; J gene: TRBJ1-5; clone size: .; D gene: .; CDR3 protein: CAWSVEGMVNQPQHF; CDR3 DNA: TGTGCCTGGAGTGTAGAGGGCATGGTCAATCAGCCCCAGCATTTT
V gene: TRBV6-6; J gene: TRBJ1-5; clone size: .; D gene: TRBD1; CDR3 protein: CASTKTGGVNQPQHF; CDR3 DNA: TGTGCCAGTACGAAGACAGGGGGCGTCAATCAGCCCCAGCATTTT
V gene: TRBV19; J gene: TRBJ1-5; clone size: .; D gene: TRBD1; CDR3 protein: CASSAWDSNNQPQHF; CDR3 DNA: TGTGCCAGTAGTGCTTGGGACAGCAACAATCAGCCCCAGCATTTT
V gene: TRBV19; J gene: TRBJ2-7; clone size: .; D gene: TRBD1; CDR3 protein: CASSIQQGSPYEQYF; CDR3 DNA: TGTGCCAGTAGTATACAACAGGGGTCACCCTACGAGCAGTACTTC
V gene: TRBV7-2; J gene: TRBJ1-1; clone size: .; D gene: .; CDR3 protein: CASSLGGVPRSRTEAFF; CDR3 DNA: TGTGCCAGCAGCTTAGGGGGAGTGCCAAGGAGTCGTACTGAAGCTTTCTTT
V gene: TRBV18; J gene: TRBJ2-2; clone size: few; D gene: .; CDR3 protein: CASSLRTGRGNTGELFF; CDR3 DNA: TGTGCCAGCTCACTGAGGACAGGGAGGGGGAACACCGGGGAGCTGTTTTTT
V gene: TRBV7-8; J gene: TRBJ1-1; clone size: .; D gene: .; CDR3 protein: CASSFSKTGLNTEAFF; CDR3 DNA: TGTGCCAGCAGCTTCTCTAAGACAGGTTTGAACACTGAAGCTTTCTTT
V gene: TRBV7-9; J gene: TRBJ2-5; clone size: .; D gene: .; CDR3 protein: CSSSKGVGGETQYF; CDR3 DNA: TGTTCCAGCAGCAAAGGAGTCGGGGGTGAGACCCAGTACTTC
V gene: TRBV11-2; J gene: TRBJ2-3; clone size: few; D gene: .; CDR3 protein: CASSLYSRTDTQYF; CDR3 DNA: TGTGCCAGCAGCTTATACAGCCGCACAGATACGCAGTATTTT
V gene: TRBV29-1; J gene: TRBJ1-1; clone size: .; D gene: .; CDR3 protein: CSVQRDITNTEAFF; CDR3 DNA: TGCAGCGTCCAACGGGACATTACGAACACTGAAGCTTTCTTT
V gene: TRBV27; J gene: TRBJ2-7; clone size: few; D gene: TRBD2; CDR3 protein: CASSPSAGGVYEQYF; CDR3 DNA: TGTGCCAGCAGTCCTTCGGCGGGAGGGGTCTACGAGCAGTACTTC
V gene: TRBV5-4; J gene: TRBJ2-5; clone size: .; D gene: TRBD2; CDR3 protein: CASSTGGGLAAGETQYF; CDR3 DNA: TGTGCCAGCAGCACGGGGGGCGGACTAGCAGCCGGAGAGACCCAGTACTTC